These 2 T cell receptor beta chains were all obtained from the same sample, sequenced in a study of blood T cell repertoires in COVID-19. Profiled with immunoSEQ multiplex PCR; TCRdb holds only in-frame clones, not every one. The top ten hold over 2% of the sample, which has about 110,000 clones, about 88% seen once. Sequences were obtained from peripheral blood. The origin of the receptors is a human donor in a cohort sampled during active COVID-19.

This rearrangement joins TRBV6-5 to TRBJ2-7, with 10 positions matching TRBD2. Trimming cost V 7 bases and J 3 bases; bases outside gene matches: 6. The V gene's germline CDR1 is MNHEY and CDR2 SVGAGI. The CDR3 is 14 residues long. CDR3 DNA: TGTGCCAGCAAAACCGGGACTAGCGTCTACGAGCAGTACTTC. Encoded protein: CASKTGTSVYEQYF.

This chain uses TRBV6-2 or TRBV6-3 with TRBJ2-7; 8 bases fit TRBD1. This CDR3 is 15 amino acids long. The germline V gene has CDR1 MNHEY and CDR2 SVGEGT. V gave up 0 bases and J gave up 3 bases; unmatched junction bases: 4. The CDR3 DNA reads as TGTGCCAGCAGTTACTCGGGACAGGCGTACTACGAGCAGTACTTC. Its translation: CASSYSGQAYYEQYF.